What follows describes a single T cell receptor (beta chain). This clonotype was counted many times. Its antigen target is currently unknown. No base qualities exist here, and no much larger clone lies one base off it. This sample is drawn from a study of identical twins (TCRdb year 2016). General notes on the study: To test whether fetal clonotypes persist, the study used deep sequencing on TCR alpha and beta repertoires from monozygotic twins, unrelated adults of various ages, and cord blood. To rule out contamination, replicate twin experiments were performed at different times with different library preparation protocols. The full study reports these points: Recombination models systematically underestimated out-of-frame TCR alpha sharing in monozygotic twins but agreed with sharing between unrelated individuals. Abundant cord blood beta clonotypes carried fewer insertions; young adult naive repertoires showed a weaker similar trend, while memory repertoires showed none. Out-of-frame TCR alpha sequences shared between twins showed an excess of low generation-probability sequences compared with coincidental sharing between unrelated individuals. Because the same donors could not be followed over many years, the conclusions relied on cross-sectional statistical analysis. Zero-insertion analyses could be partly confounded by invariant T cells such as MAIT and iNKT, although diverse VJ usage argued against such confounding for most clonotypes. The excess sharing between twins in beta out-of-frame sequences was weaker because fewer shared sequences reduced the signal-to-noise ratio.

Library method: 5' RACE. These reads were obtained on an Illumina HiSeq 2000. A universal primer binding site was added through template switching, and the final cDNA carried a unique molecular identifier so that TCR cDNA molecules could be counted accurately. First-strand cDNA for TCR alpha and beta chains was synthesized from specific primers in the conserved constant-segment region. To control for contamination, every cDNA library carried two barcodes: a SMART-Mk sample barcode plus Illumina barcodes. TruSeq adapter sequences along with Illumina sample barcodes were introduced in two successive PCR steps. Sequencing of the TCR alpha and beta cDNA libraries was done on the Illumina HiSeq platform using custom primers. Concerning the study's data processing: Unique molecular identifiers were extracted from raw reads with MiGEC, and CDR3 positions were determined with MiXCR. Recombination models were inferred per individual with the repgenHMM and IGoR tools using an EM algorithm. Shared clonotype analysis was performed with the tcR package in R, normalizing sharing by the product of cloneset sizes. To study raw recombination without the effects of thymic and clonal selection, out-of-frame nonproductive sequences were analyzed. TCRdb reprocessing: public reads trimmed at Q25 with fastp, clones called with MiXCR, in-frame beta chains kept. Each CDR3 protein appears once, grouped with its most common genes and DNA. The V and J calls come from TCRdb's annotation, not from the publication. The sample yields hundreds of thousands of distinct CDR3 sequences; 9% to 15% were counted once. The ten largest account for around 1.6% of the sample.

Every donor was a healthy Caucasian. Three pairs of female monozygotic twins, all aged about 18 to 29 years, were included in the twin cohort. Peripheral blood mononuclear cells were the source from which RNA for the TCR libraries was isolated. CDR1 and CDR2, looked up from the germline V gene (reference sequence), are SGHNT and YYREEE. From V the trimming removes 1 base and from J it removes 0 bases, while the gene matches leave 0 bases of the junction unaccounted for. The CDR3 sequence holds 15 residues, the cysteine and valine included. Of all the DNA, just the CDR3 is kept, 45 bases in frame from base 1. This sample was shared with a second study, whose subject was yellow fever vaccine responses in identical twins. As the second publication notes: According to the authors, the vaccine-induced T cell response in identical twins seemed to be partly convergent and partly specific to each individual. In the study, vaccine-responding T cell clones were precisely tracked in identical twins.

The sample was PBMCs. The clonotype was recovered from a woman between 18 and 29 years old in good health. The chain is made from TRBV5-4 and TRBJ2-7, with 11 bases in between that match TRBD2. The CDR3 reads as follows: CASSLTSGGSYEQYV. The nucleotide sequence reads TGTGCCAGCAGCTTGACTAGCGGGGGCTCCTACGAGCAGTACGTC.